A single sample is the source of the 3 T cell receptor beta chains below, sequenced in a study of cytomegalovirus exposure and HLA in healthy donors. The study ran its PCR with 60 Vbeta and 13 Jbeta primers. The data were produced by immunoSEQ multiplex PCR, yet TCRdb's version contains in-frame clones alone and is incomplete. In total, the table holds about 140,000 clones. Sequenced: PBMCs. The receptors were sampled from a woman between 18 and 29 years old in good health and CMV-seronegative.

The rearrangement uses TRBV2 and TRBJ2-1; D not certain. Trimming removed 2 bases at V and 8 bases at J, with 7 bases between. The CDR3 length is 12 residues. Germline loops: CDR1 SNHLY, CDR2 FYNNEI. Here the CDR3 reads CASSEIVYEQFF. The CDR3 DNA follows: TGTGCCAGCAGTGAAATAGTATATGAGCAGTTCTTC.

V is TRBV4-2 and J is TRBJ2-5; 9 positions agree with TRBD2. Germline V CDR1 and CDR2: LGHNA, YNFKEQ. V lost 0 bases and J lost 3; bases outside the gene matches: 2. The CDR3 is 15 amino acids. The DNA for the CDR3 is TGTGCCAGCAGCCAAGACATAGCGGGAGAAGAGACCCAGTACTTC. Residues: CASSQDIAGEETQYF.

This chain uses TRBV15 with TRBJ2-7, with a possible D match to TRBD2 (5 bases). The CDR3 covers 13 residues. The germline V and J ends were trimmed by 3 bases and 1 base, with 7 bases remaining between them. Germline values: CDR1 LNHNV, CDR2 YYDKDF (reference sequence). CDR3 bases: TGTGCCACCAGCAGGGACTCTTCCTACGAGCAGTACTTC. This codes for CATSRDSSYEQYF. The entire variable domain, with the rest obtained from reference TRBV15 and TRBJ2-7, is as follows: DAMVIQNPRYQVTQFGKPVTLSCSQTLNHNVMYWYQQKSSQAPKLLFHYYDKDFNNEADTPDNFQSRRPNTSFCFLDIRSPGLGDTAMYLCATSRDSSYEQYFGPGTRLTVT.